The next 25 T cell receptor beta chains were all read from a single sample in a study of CD8+ T cells in alopecia areata. Sequencing templates came from extracted RNA that was reverse transcribed into cDNA. Sequencing was performed with immunoSEQ multiplex PCR; in TCRdb, only in-frame clones are kept and a portion is missing. The sample gives fewer than 250,000 clones, about 60% of which show up once; more than 0.4% is in the top ten. Sequenced material: CD4+ T cells sorted from blood, taken at week 0. The receptors derive from a human donor with alopecia areata.

This clone was detected ten times or more. V and J are TRBV29-1 and TRBJ1-4; D is ambiguous. The CDR3 has 10 amino acids. Germline CDR1 and CDR2: SQVTM and ANQGSEA. The V gene lost 4 bases and the J gene lost 6 bases, with 3 bases spanning the gap. The CDR3: CSVADEKLFF. DNA for the CDR3: TGCAGCGTTGCAGATGAAAAACTGTTTTTT.

The V and J genes are TRBV9 and TRBJ2-4; 9 positions match TRBD1. The CDR3 runs to 16 residues. After removal of 3 bases from V and 6 bases from J, the junction contained 10 bases not matched to a gene. The V gene's germline CDR1 is SGDLS and CDR2 YYNGEE. The DNA of the CDR3 is TGTGCCAGCAGCGCAACGACCGGGACAGGGAGAAACATTCAGTACTTC. Amino acids: CASSATTGTGRNIQYF.

This clone was seen once. V usage is TRBV30 and J usage is TRBJ1-3; D gene ambiguous. The CDR3 covers 15 residues. CDR1 and CDR2 (germline): GTSNPN, SVGIG (reference sequence). V was shortened by 1 base and J by 0 bases, with 10 bases between the two germline ends. This CDR3 reads CAWSGPLSSGNTIYF. The CDR3 nucleotides are TGTGCCTGGAGTGGCCCATTAAGCTCTGGAAACACCATATATTTT.

V is TRBV2 and J is TRBJ2-4; D is perhaps TRBD1 or TRBD2 (5 bases each). V dropped 3 bases and J dropped 7 bases, with 16 bases sitting between them. Looked up from germline, CDR1 is SNHLY and CDR2 is FYNNEI. The length of the CDR3 is 15 residues. Here the CDR3 reads CASSEGVSLNNIQYF. The CDR3 DNA is TGTGCCAGCAGTGAGGGGGTCTCCCTGAATAACATTCAGTACTTC.

This rearrangement joins TRBV5-1 to TRBJ2-6, with D perhaps assigned TRBD1 or TRBD2 (5 bases each). Trimming pared 3 bases from V and 0 bases from J, leaving 16 bases between. Germline V lookup: CDR1 SGHRS, CDR2 YFSETQ. This CDR3 is built from 18 residues. The CDR3 is CASSYRDRLRSGANVLTF. CDR3 bases: TGCGCCAGCAGCTACCGGGACCGACTTCGCTCTGGGGCCAACGTCCTGACTTTC. Together with reference TRBV5-1 and TRBJ2-6, the CDR3 gives the full variable domain: KAGVTQTPRYLIKTRGQQVTLSCSPISGHRSVSWYQQTPGQGLQFLFEYFSETQRNKGNFPGRFSGRQFSNSRSEMNVSTLELGDSALYLCASSYRDRLRSGANVLTFGAGSRLTVL.

This clone has only a few counts. V usage is TRBV6-5 and J usage is TRBJ1-1; D gene unclear. Germline CDR1 and CDR2: MNHEY and SVGAGI. The germline V and J ends were trimmed by 5 bases and 1 base, with 8 bases remaining between them. CDR3 length: 13 residues. The CDR3 loop reads CASSHNWNTEAFF. DNA for the CDR3: TGTGCCAGCAGTCACAACTGGAACACTGAAGCTTTCTTT.

V and J are TRBV9 and TRBJ2-1; D possibly uses TRBD1 or TRBD2 (5 bases each). Germline V lookup: CDR1 SGDLS, CDR2 YYNGEE. The CDR3 runs to 17 residues. V was pared by 3 bases and J by 0 bases, with 16 bases between. In nucleotides, the CDR3 is TGTGCCAGCAGCGAACGGGGTGGGGGTTACTCCTACAATGAGCAGTTCTTC. It codes for CASSERGGGYSYNEQFF.

The chain carries TRBV5-5 and TRBJ2-2; D unresolved. This CDR3 has 15 amino acids. Per germline, CDR1 SGHKS and CDR2 YYEKEE (reference sequence). The V and J ends lost 0 bases and 4 bases respectively, with 10 bases between them. CDR3 region: CASSLEWAATGELFF. The CDR3 region has the DNA TGTGCCAGCAGCTTGGAGTGGGCGGCCACCGGGGAGCTGTTTTTT.

The chain couples TRBV27 to TRBJ1-6; D remains ambiguous. V lost 1 base, J lost 9 bases, and 10 bases lay in between. This CDR3 has 14 amino acids. Germline V gives CDR1 MNHEY, CDR2 SMNVEV (reference sequence). In DNA form, the CDR3 reads TGTGCCAGCAGTTTATATTCCACCGGTTCACCCCTCCACTTT. It translates to CASSLYSTGSPLHF.

The chain links TRBV5-1 to TRBJ1-6; the D gene is possibly TRBD1 (5 bases). Germline CDR1 is SGHRS and CDR2 is YFSETQ. Trimming took off 0 bases at V and 5 bases at J, with 9 bases between the two ends. The CDR3 is made up of 15 amino acids. CDR3 nucleotide sequence: TGCGCCAGCAGCTTGGCAGGGACTAATAATTCACCCCTCCACTTT. Residues: CASSLAGTNNSPLHF.

This clone has only one observation. The rearrangement links TRBV7-9 to TRBJ2-3; D may be TRBD2 (6 bases). The CDR3 totals 16 residues. With 6 bases removed from V and 1 base from J, the gap between germline ends came to 17 bases. Per germline, CDR1 SEHNR and CDR2 FQNEAQ (reference sequence). CDR3 nucleotide sequence: TGTGCCAGCAGGGCCTGGCCTAGCGACGGCACAGATACGCAGTATTTT. It encodes CASRAWPSDGTDTQYF. Full variable domain (rest looked up from reference TRBV7-9 and TRBJ2-3): DTGVSQNPRHKITKRGQNVTFRCDPISEHNRLYWYRQTLGQGPEFLTYFQNEAQLEKSRLLSDRFSAERPKGSFSTLEIQRTEQGDSAMYLCASRAWPSDGTDTQYFGPGTRLTVL.

The sample holds a few counts of this clone. The CDR3, as DNA: TGTGCCAGCAGGACCGGGACAGGAATTAATCAGCCCCAGCATTTT. This gives the protein CASRTGTGINQPQHF. The gene calls are TRBV2 and TRBJ1-5, with TRBD1 identical over 8 bases. The CDR3 runs 15 residues. Germline trimming cut 6 bases from V and 4 bases from J; bases unmatched to any gene: 8. CDR1 and CDR2 (germline): SNHLY, FYNNEI.

The J gene is TRBJ1-2, the V gene TRBV27; 7 bases fit TRBD1. Germline V gene sequence: CDR1 MNHEY, CDR2 SMNVEV (reference sequence). V lost 4 bases, J lost 8 bases, and 10 bases stayed unmatched. The CDR3 has 14 amino acids. CDR3 sequence (DNA): TGTGCCAGCAGTTGGAACCGACAGGGAGAAGGCTACACCTTC. As protein: CASSWNRQGEGYTF.

V usage is TRBV29-1 and J usage is TRBJ2-7; D perhaps matches TRBD1 (6 bases). The V gene's germline CDR1 is SQVTM and CDR2 ANQGSEA. This CDR3 has 14 residues. V was shortened by 6 bases and J by 0 bases, with 15 bases between the two germline ends. The CDR3, as DNA: TGCAGCGTCTCCAGGGGTCTTAGCTCCTACGAGCAGTACTTC. It translates to CSVSRGLSSYEQYF.

The rearrangement uses TRBV30 and TRBJ1-2, with 10 bases fitting TRBD1. Germline CDR1 reads GTSNPN; CDR2 reads SVGIG (reference sequence). The ends lost 3 bases at V and 2 bases at J; junction bases unmatched: 6. The CDR3 loop spans 15 amino acids. The CDR3 nucleotides are TGTGCCTGGAGCACTTTGGGACAGGGGAACTATGGCTACACCTTC. Residues: CAWSTLGQGNYGYTF.

Of note for this clone: An end of the junction differs from the germline gene, which may be a read error. CDR3 nucleotide sequence: TGTGCTAGCAGCCCGGGACAGTACTACAATGAGCAGTTCTTC. Amino acids: CASSPGQYYNEQFF. This chain uses TRBV7-7 with TRBJ2-1; 7 nucleotides align to TRBD1. The CDR3 totals 14 residues. Germline values: CDR1 SSHAT, CDR2 FNYEAQ (reference sequence).

V gene TRBV30 combines with J gene TRBJ1-1; D ambiguous. Germline-derived CDR1 and CDR2 are GTSNPN and SVGIG (reference sequence). V lost 0 bases and J lost 4, with 12 bases in between. This CDR3 is built from 14 residues. CDR3 nucleotide sequence: TGTGCCTGGAGTGTGTCCTCCTCGAGCACTGAAGCTTTCTTT. Protein sequence: CAWSVSSSSTEAFF.

The chain carries TRBV11-2 and TRBJ2-5; perhaps TRBD1 as D (6 bases). CDR1 and CDR2 from the germline V gene are SGHAT and FQNNGV. Trimming left V 6 bases short and J 1 base short, with 15 bases between. The CDR3 has 15 amino acids. CDR3 sequence reads: CASSLQGLPQETQYF. The CDR3, as DNA: TGTGCCAGCAGTCTACAGGGCCTGCCCCAAGAGACCCAGTACTTC.

The chain recombines TRBV9 with TRBJ2-1; D is undetermined. Looked up from germline, CDR1 is SGDLS and CDR2 is YYNGEE. V was shortened by 4 bases and J by 4 bases, with 15 bases between the two germline ends. This CDR3 is built from 15 residues. The CDR3 spells CASSTDGAHYNEQFF. CDR3 coding DNA: TGTGCCAGCAGCACGGACGGAGCCCATTACAATGAGCAGTTCTTC. Full variable domain (missing parts from reference TRBV9 and TRBJ2-1): DSGVTQTPKHLITATGQRVTLRCSPRSGDLSVYWYQQSLDQGLQFLIQYYNGEERAKGNILERFSAQQFPDLHSELNLSSLELGDSALYFCASSTDGAHYNEQFFGPGTRLTVL.

In its sample, this clone was seen once. The chain uses TRBV29-1 and TRBJ2-7; the match to TRBD1 covers 7 bases. In germline, CDR1 is SQVTM, CDR2 ANQGSEA. The CDR3 is made up of 15 amino acids. J lost 2 bases, V lost 4 bases, and 11 bases had no gene match. CDR3 coding DNA: TGCAGCGTTGTTAAGTTTTGGGACAGAGCCTACGAGCAGTACTTC. Protein product: CSVVKFWDRAYEQYF.

This clone was seen a handful of times. Different DNA sequences within this sample yield the same CDR3. The J gene is TRBJ1-2, the V gene TRBV18; D is unclear. The germline CDR1 and CDR2 sequences are KGHSH and LQKENI. Trimming stripped 3 bases from V and 5 bases from J, with 7 bases between. There are 12 residues in the CDR3. DNA of the CDR3: TGTGCCAGCTCACCTACGGATTATGGCTACACCTTC. Its translation: CASSPTDYGYTF.

CDR3 region: CSVSTNINYGYTF. The CDR3 DNA follows: TGCAGCGTGTCCACGAACATTAACTATGGCTACACCTTC. The rearrangement links TRBV29-1 to TRBJ1-2; no reliable D call. CDR1 SQVTM and CDR2 ANQGSEA come from the germline V gene. The CDR3 contains 13 residues. V lost 6 bases and J lost 1, with 12 bases in between.

The chain uses TRBV4-1 and TRBJ2-5; tentatively, D is TRBD1 or TRBD2 (5 bases each). Germline V gene lookup returns CDR1 MGHRA and CDR2 YSYEKL. This CDR3 comprises 16 residues. The V and J ends lost 0 bases and 4 bases respectively, with 15 bases between them. This CDR3 reads CASSQDGTGYRETQYF. Here the CDR3 DNA reads TGCGCCAGCAGCCAAGATGGGACGGGGTATAGAGAGACCCAGTACTTC.

The chain employs TRBV27 and TRBJ1-5; 8 bases agree with TRBD1. This CDR3 is built from 15 residues. V dropped 5 bases and J dropped 6; count of bases not matched to a gene: 9. Germline CDR1 reads MNHEY; CDR2 reads SMNVEV (reference sequence). The DNA of the CDR3 is TGTGCCAGCAGTCAGACAGGGGCGCGGGGTCAGCCCCAGCATTTT. This translates into CASSQTGARGQPQHF.

The rearrangement uses TRBV28 and TRBJ1-4, with TRBD1 matching 7 bases. J was trimmed by 6 bases and V by 6 bases; bases with no gene match: 10. The CDR3 totals 15 residues. Germline V gene sequence: CDR1 MDHEN, CDR2 SYDVKM. The CDR3 sequence: CASRPTGTVDEKLFF. The CDR3 DNA follows: TGTGCCAGCAGGCCTACCGGGACAGTCGATGAAAAACTGTTTTTT.